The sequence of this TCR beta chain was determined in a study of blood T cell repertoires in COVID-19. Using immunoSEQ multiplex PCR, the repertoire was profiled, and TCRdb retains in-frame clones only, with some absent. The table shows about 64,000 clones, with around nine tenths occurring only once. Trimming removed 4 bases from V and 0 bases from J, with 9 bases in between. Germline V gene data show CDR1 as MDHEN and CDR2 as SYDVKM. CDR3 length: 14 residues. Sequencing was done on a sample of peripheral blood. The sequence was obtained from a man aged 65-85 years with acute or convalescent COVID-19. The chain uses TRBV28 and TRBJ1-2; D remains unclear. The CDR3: CASSSYSPNYGYTF. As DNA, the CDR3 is TGTGCCAGCAGTTCCTACAGCCCTAACTATGGCTACACCTTC.